This T cell receptor beta chain originates from a study of T-cell memory formation after mild COVID-19. Trimming took off 1 base at V and 4 bases at J, with 8 bases between the two ends. CDR3 length equals 13 residues. The V gene's germline CDR1 is SEHNR and CDR2 FQNEAQ (reference sequence). Study observations and caveats: What remained unconfirmed was the SARS-CoV-2 specificity of second-wave clones peaking on day 37. Prior to infection, memory already included some responding clones, suggesting cross-reactive memory joined. Later expanders leaned toward CD4+, whereas clones contracting from day 15 to 85 were balanced CD4/CD8.

With regard to this clonotype: Its antigen remains unknown.

UMIs and sample barcodes were carried by the TCR alpha and TCR beta cDNA libraries that 5'RACE produced using constant-segment primers. TCRdb ran MiXCR on the 5' RACE reads and lists one entry per CDR3 protein. Found here are 68,000 or so distinct CDR3 sequences, about a sixth of them singletons; the top ten hold about a third. Sequencing used PBMCs or a T cell subset sorted from them (not recorded which). The sequence was obtained from an adult woman who had mild COVID-19 (a few samples of this study predate the infection). Cell type and time point are not known. The V and J genes are TRBV7-9 and TRBJ2-7; D is ambiguous. CDR3 DNA: TGTGCCAGCAGCTTAGAAACCCATTACGAGCAGTACTTC. Its protein is CASSLETHYEQYF.